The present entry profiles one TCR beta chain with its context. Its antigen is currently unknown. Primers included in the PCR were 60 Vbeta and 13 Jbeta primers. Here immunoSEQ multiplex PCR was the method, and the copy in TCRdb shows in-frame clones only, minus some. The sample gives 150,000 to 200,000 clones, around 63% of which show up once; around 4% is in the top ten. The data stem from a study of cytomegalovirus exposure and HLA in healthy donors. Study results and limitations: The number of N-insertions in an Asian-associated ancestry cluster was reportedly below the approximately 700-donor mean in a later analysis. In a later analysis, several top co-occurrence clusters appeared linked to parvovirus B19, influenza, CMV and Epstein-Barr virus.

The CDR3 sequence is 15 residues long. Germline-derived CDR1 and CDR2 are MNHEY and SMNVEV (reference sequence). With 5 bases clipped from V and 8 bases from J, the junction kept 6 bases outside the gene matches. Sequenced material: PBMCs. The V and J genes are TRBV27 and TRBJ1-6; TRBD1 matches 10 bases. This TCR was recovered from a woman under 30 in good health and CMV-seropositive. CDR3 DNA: TGTGCCAGCAGTAGACAGACAGGGGGCTATTCACCCCTCCACTTT. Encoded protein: CASSRQTGGYSPLHF.